The sequence of this T cell receptor beta chain was determined in a study of glioma-infiltrating T cells after dendritic cell vaccination. TCRB CDR3 was amplified from 2 ug genomic DNA or less. TCRdb's copy holds only in-frame clones and misses some; the assay was immunoSEQ multiplex PCR. The sample has roughly 83,000 clones, approximately 90% seen once. As regards this clone: The antigen is not known.

This CDR3 is built from 16 residues. The J segment lost 4 bases and the V segment lost 4 bases, leaving 11 bases of the junction unmatched. Germline CDR1 and CDR2: LGHNA and YSLEER. Whole-study results and caveats: Few patients contributed both blood and tumor specimens.

The source of this sequence is a human donor with glioblastoma. The input for sequencing was blood, taken before dendritic cell vaccination. V is TRBV4-3 and J is TRBJ1-2; 8 nucleotides align to TRBD1. The CDR3 region has the DNA TGCGCCAGCAGCCCGCAGGGGGCGGGGCGGATCTATGGCTACACCTTC. Translating gives CASSPQGAGRIYGYTF.